This T cell receptor (beta chain) was captured by sequencing in a study of shared clonotypes between healthy human individuals. About the study: The plates for each donor numbered three CD4 naive, three CD4 memory, two CD8 naive and one CD8 memory. Study-wide results and limits: Among non-shared clonotypes, generation probabilities were lower than among those shared by all four donors. Generally, estimated richness proved larger in naive subsets than it did in memory subsets.

All participating donors were Caucasian adults from Nashville, Tennessee. This CDR3 region has 14 residues. V was pared by 6 bases and J by 6 bases, with 12 bases between. Germline CDR1 SGHAT, CDR2 FQNNGV. Measured with immunoSEQ multiplex PCR; TCRdb has only the in-frame clones, and not every one. The table has 2 million to 2.5 million clones, approximately 96% seen once; the top ten hold approximately 0.13%. With respect to this clone: Its antigen is still unknown.

The material sequenced was naive CD4+ T cells sorted from blood. Subset given: CD45RA+ positively selected. The TCR was taken from a man aged 18 to 29 in good health. V is TRBV11-2 and J is TRBJ1-6; tentatively, D is TRBD1 (6 bases). CDR3 sequence: CASSPQGINSPLHF. The CDR3 DNA sequence: TGTGCCAGCAGTCCGCAGGGGATTAATTCACCCCTCCACTTT.